The 31 T cell receptor beta chains presented below share a single source sample, sequenced in a study of blood T cells in healthy people across ages. Primers used in a second PCR of roughly 6 to 12 cycles were a sample-barcoded 5' primer and a J-beta primer mix. TCRdb reanalysed the 5' RACE reads using MiXCR and keeps one entry per CDR3 protein. The sample includes some 1.4 million distinct CDR3 sequences, around two fifths of them seen just once. The sequenced material came from blood. Source of these receptors: a woman aged 18-30 years in good health.

This sequence joins TRBV29-1 and TRBJ2-5, with 8 bases that match TRBD1. The V segment lost 5 bases and the J segment 4 bases; nucleotides outside the gene matches: 3. Germline values: CDR1 SQVTM, CDR2 ANQGSEA. The CDR3 runs 12 residues. In DNA form, the CDR3 reads TGCAGCGTTTATCAGGGGGCAGAGACCCAGTACTTC. It encodes CSVYQGAETQYF.

The V gene is TRBV4-2, the J gene TRBJ2-4; the match to TRBD2 covers 9 bases. The last part of the DNA fits TRBJ2-5 better; the J call may be wrong. This CDR3 spans 18 amino acids. The germline gives CDR1 LGHNA, CDR2 YNFKEQ. CDR3 nucleotides: TGTGCCAGCAGCCAAGAAGTATCGGCAGCGGGGGGACAAGAGACCCAGTACTTC. Translated, it gives CASSQEVSAAGGQETQYF.

The chain recombines TRBV11-2 with TRBJ1-2; perhaps TRBD1 as D (6 bases). This CDR3 has 14 amino acids. Deletions cut 2 bases from V and 3 bases from J, with 10 bases between. Germline V gene sequence: CDR1 SGHAT, CDR2 FQNNGV. The CDR3 loop reads CASSLIAGDYGYTF. CDR3 nucleotide sequence: TGTGCCAGCAGCTTAATTGCAGGGGACTATGGCTACACCTTC. Complete variable domain (other parts from reference TRBV11-2 and TRBJ1-2): EAGVAQSPRYKIIEKRQSVAFWCNPISGHATLYWYQQILGQGPKLLIQFQNNGVVDDSQLPKDRFSAERLKGVDSTLKIQPAKLEDSAVYLCASSLIAGDYGYTFGSGTRLTVV.

This clonotype was seen a few times. The V gene is TRBV11-2, the J gene TRBJ2-1; 7 bases map to TRBD2. Per germline, CDR1 SGHAT and CDR2 FQNNGV. The V and J ends lost 4 bases and 5 bases, in that order; junction bases with no gene match: 11. The CDR3 has 16 residues. The CDR3 region has the DNA TGTGCCAGCAGCTCAGTTAGGGGAGGGCCACACAATGAGCAGTTCTTC. It yields the protein CASSSVRGGPHNEQFF.

This clonotype has more than one count but fewer than ten. The J gene is TRBJ2-3, the V gene TRBV27; the D is unclear. V shed 3 bases and J shed 8 bases, with 9 bases lying between them. Germline CDR1 reads MNHEY; CDR2 reads SMNVEV (reference sequence). CDR3 size: 12 residues. CDR3 protein: CASSFPDGTQYF. In DNA, the CDR3 is TGTGCCAGCAGTTTTCCTGACGGTACGCAGTATTTT.

This clonotype was seen only a few times. The V call is TRBV11-2, the J call TRBJ2-1; 8 positions match TRBD1. The ends lost 8 bases at V and 0 bases at J; junction bases unmatched: 3. This CDR3 is 14 amino acids long. CDR1 and CDR2 (germline): SGHAT, FQNNGV. In nucleotides, the CDR3 is TGTGCCAGCGGGGGGACAGGCTCCTACAATGAGCAGTTCTTC. Translation gives CASGGTGSYNEQFF.

The chain uses TRBV2 and TRBJ1-4; 11 bases match TRBD1. After removal of 6 bases from V and 6 bases from J, the junction contained 6 bases not matched to a gene. The CDR3 sequence is 15 residues long. In germline, CDR1 is SNHLY, CDR2 FYNNEI. CDR3 residues: CASSWTGGQDEKLFF. The CDR3 nucleotides are TGTGCCAGCAGCTGGACAGGGGGCCAGGATGAAAAACTGTTTTTT.

This rearrangement joins TRBV7-9 to TRBJ2-5; D could derive from TRBD1 or TRBD2 (5 bases each). Per the germline V gene, CDR1 is SEHNR and CDR2 is FQNEAQ (reference sequence). The V gene lost 5 bases and the J gene lost 4 bases, with 14 bases spanning the gap. The CDR3 totals 14 residues. CDR3 in amino acids: CASSPDGGGETQYF. The CDR3 DNA is TGTGCCAGCAGCCCCGATGGGGGTGGAGAGACCCAGTACTTC. Full variable domain (remainder filled in from reference TRBV7-9 and TRBJ2-5): DTGVSQNPRHKITKRGQNVTFRCDPISEHNRLYWYRQTLGQGPEFLTYFQNEAQLEKSRLLSDRFSAERPKGSFSTLEIQRTEQGDSAMYLCASSPDGGGETQYFGPGTRLLVL.

The table lists this clonotype with a few counts. This chain joins TRBV7-9 and TRBJ1-2, with 7 nucleotides matching TRBD1. Losses at the gene ends were 5 bases for V and 5 bases for J; bases not matched to a gene: 14. Germline CDR1 SEHNR, CDR2 FQNEAQ (reference sequence). This CDR3 spans 16 amino acids. Here the CDR3 reads CASSPPTGTDPYGYTF. The DNA for the CDR3 is TGTGCCAGCAGCCCACCGACCGGGACAGACCCTTATGGCTACACCTTC.

The chain uses TRBV27 and TRBJ2-7; D uncertain. There are 14 residues in the CDR3. The germline V gene encodes CDR1 MNHEY and CDR2 SMNVEV (reference sequence). Trimming stripped 2 bases from V and 6 bases from J, with 14 bases between. CDR3 coding DNA: TGTGCCAGCAGTTTAGTCTGGTATGTCCGCGAGCAGTACTTC. Translation gives CASSLVWYVREQYF.

The rearrangement joins TRBV20-1 to TRBJ2-7, with a tentative D call TRBD1 (6 bases). The CDR3 is 15 residues long. CDR1 and CDR2 (germline): DFQATT, SNEGSKA (reference sequence). V lost 3 bases, J lost 1 base, and 16 bases lay in between. The CDR3 sequence: CSASWQGQFSYEQYF. The CDR3 DNA follows: TGCAGTGCTAGTTGGCAGGGGCAGTTTTCCTACGAGCAGTACTTC.

The rearrangement uses TRBV20-1 and TRBJ2-1, with D tentatively TRBD1 or TRBD2 (6 bases each). The V and J ends lost 0 bases and 6 bases respectively, with 18 bases between them. The CDR3 has 16 residues. The germline V gene has CDR1 DFQATT and CDR2 SNEGSKA (reference sequence). Here the CDR3 reads CSARDVLGGLFNEQFF. In DNA, the CDR3 is TGCAGTGCTAGAGATGTATTAGGGGGACTTTTCAATGAGCAGTTCTTC.

J is TRBJ2-3 and V is TRBV2; D is possibly TRBD2 (6 bases). Germline V gene lookup returns CDR1 SNHLY and CDR2 FYNNEI. The CDR3 has 16 amino acids. The V gene lost 0 bases and the J gene lost 2 bases, with 12 bases spanning the gap. The CDR3 reads CASSEAEGPHTDTQYF. The CDR3 nucleotides are TGTGCCAGCAGTGAAGCGGAGGGGCCCCACACAGATACGCAGTATTTT.

As regards this clonotype: At one end the junction does not follow the germline gene, possibly because of a read error. The rearrangement uses TRBV29-1 and TRBJ1-2, with D possibly TRBD1 on 6 matching bases. Germline CDR1 and CDR2: SQVTM and ANQGSEA. The CDR3 is 15 amino acids. CDR3: CSVEQSQGFGYCYTF. In DNA, the CDR3 is TGCAGCGTTGAACAATCACAGGGCTTTGGCTATTGCTACACCTTC.

This chain links TRBV7-2 with TRBJ2-7; D not resolved. The CDR3 is made up of 13 amino acids. From germline, CDR1 is SGHTA and CDR2 FQGNSA. Trimming took 5 bases from V and 4 from J, leaving 12 bases between them. The CDR3 spells CASSTNRDYEQYF. The CDR3 DNA sequence: TGTGCCAGCAGCACAAATAGGGATTACGAGCAGTACTTC.

J is TRBJ2-1 and V is TRBV21-1; the D segment call TRBD1 is taken from the table without a DNA check. TRBV21-1 is deemed a pseudogene. The CDR3 is made up of 15 amino acids. The CDR3: CASSKGGGQEETQFF. CDR3 DNA sequence: TGTGCCAGCAGCAAAGGGGGGGGACAGGAGGAGACCCAGTTCTTC.

V is TRBV30 and J is TRBJ2-1; 11 bases align to TRBD2. The V segment lost 4 bases and the J segment 15 bases; nucleotides outside the gene matches: 17. The CDR3 is made up of 15 amino acids. Germline V gene sequence: CDR1 GTSNPN, CDR2 SVGIG (reference sequence). CDR3 sequence reads: CAWTLKGTSGSKRFF. The CDR3 DNA reads as TGTGCCTGGACATTGAAAGGTACTAGCGGGAGCAAGAGGTTCTTC.

The J gene is TRBJ2-1, the V gene TRBV7-3, with TRBD2 matching over 7 bases. The V gene's germline CDR1 is SGHTA and CDR2 FQGTGA. Losses at the gene ends were 4 bases for V and 0 bases for J; bases not matched to a gene: 6. The CDR3 length is 16 residues. The CDR3 DNA is TGTGCCAGCAGCTCGCTAGCGGTTAGCTCCTACAATGAGCAGTTCTTC. Its translation: CASSSLAVSSYNEQFF. The complete variable domain, with remaining parts taken from reference TRBV7-3 and TRBJ2-1, reads GAGVSQTPSNKVTEKGKYVELRCDPISGHTALYWYRQSLGQGPEFLIYFQGTGAADDSGLPNDRFFAVRPEGSVSTLKIQRTERGDSAVYLCASSSLAVSSYNEQFFGPGTRLTVL.

Of note for this clonotype: A read error may produce the germline difference seen at one junction end. The CDR3 reads CSVRVGQTYNEQFF. The CDR3 DNA reads TGCAGTGTTAGAGTTGGACAAACCTACAATGAGCAGTTCTTC. The chain is built from TRBV20-1 and TRBJ2-1; tentatively, D is TRBD1 (5 bases). Germline CDR1 DFQATT, CDR2 SNEGSKA (reference sequence). This CDR3 has 14 residues.

This clonotype was detected a few times. This chain uses TRBV6-1 with TRBJ1-1, with D possibly matching TRBD1 (6 bases). V shed 3 bases and J shed 4 bases, with 12 bases lying between them. CDR1 MNHNS and CDR2 SASEGT come from the germline V gene. The CDR3 runs to 14 residues. CDR3 amino acids: CASSEGGGGTEAFF. CDR3 sequence (DNA): TGTGCCAGCAGTGAGGGGGGAGGGGGCACTGAAGCTTTCTTT.

The chain recombines TRBV5-5 with TRBJ2-3, with 7 bases lining up with TRBD1. The CDR3 covers 15 residues. Germline CDR1 reads SGHKS; CDR2 reads YYEKEE (reference sequence). J gave up 6 bases and V 4 bases, and 11 bases lay outside the gene matches. The CDR3 spells CASSGYPGTADTQYF. The CDR3 DNA reads TGTGCCAGCAGCGGCTACCCCGGGACAGCCGATACGCAGTATTTT. Full variable domain (remainder filled in from reference TRBV5-5 and TRBJ2-3): DAGVTQSPTHLIKTRGQQVTLRCSPISGHKSVSWYQQVLGQGPQFIFQYYEKEERGRGNFPDRFSARQFPNYSSELNVNALLLGDSALYLCASSGYPGTADTQYFGPGTRLTVL.

The rearrangement links TRBV9 to TRBJ2-1, with 7 nucleotides matching TRBD1. The J call may be mistaken, given a closer DNA end match to TRBJ2-7. The CDR3 is 17 amino acids. Germline V gene sequence: CDR1 SGDLS, CDR2 YYNGEE. The CDR3 nucleotides read TGTGCCAGCAGCGTAGTAGGGGGCTCGAGCTCCTACAATGAGCAGTACTTC. Translating gives CASSVVGGSSSYNEQYF.

The chain is built from TRBV2 and TRBJ2-3, with 8 bases fitting TRBD2. Germline V gives CDR1 SNHLY, CDR2 FYNNEI. CDR3 length: 12 amino acids. Trimming at V came to 7 bases and at J to 8 bases, leaving 5 bases not matched to a gene. DNA of the CDR3: TGTGCCAGCACCCAAGGACTAGCTACGCAGTATTTT. Translation gives CASTQGLATQYF.

This rearrangement joins TRBV30 to TRBJ1-2; D not resolved. CDR3 length: 12 residues. CDR1 and CDR2 (germline): GTSNPN, SVGIG (reference sequence). Trimming took off 0 bases at V and 5 bases at J, with 7 bases between the two ends. The CDR3 nucleotides are TGTGCCTGGAGTGTCGCCGAGTATGGCTACACCTTC. It is translated as CAWSVAEYGYTF.

The table lists this clonotype with many counts. The chain is built from TRBV5-1 and TRBJ2-3; D unclear. CDR3 size: 13 residues. Germline V gene sequence: CDR1 SGHRS, CDR2 YFSETQ. With 3 bases removed from V and 2 bases from J, the gap between germline ends came to 7 bases. The CDR3 bases are TGCGCCAGCAGCTCGGAGCCCACAGATACGCAGTATTTT. Amino acid sequence: CASSSEPTDTQYF. The entire variable domain, with the rest obtained from reference TRBV5-1 and TRBJ2-3, is as follows: KAGVTQTPRYLIKTRGQQVTLSCSPISGHRSVSWYQQTPGQGLQFLFEYFSETQRNKGNFPGRFSGRQFSNSRSEMNVSTLELGDSALYLCASSSEPTDTQYFGPGTRLTVL.

The rearrangement links TRBV9 to TRBJ2-4; D is unclear. Trimming took off 3 bases at V and 3 bases at J, with 10 bases between the two ends. The length of the CDR3 is 14 residues. Germline V lookup: CDR1 SGDLS, CDR2 YYNGEE. The CDR3 is CASSAAAYKNIQYF. The CDR3 coding sequence is TGTGCCAGCAGCGCAGCTGCGTACAAAAACATTCAGTACTTC.

This clonotype was detected only a few times. The V call is TRBV7-3, the J call TRBJ2-5; 7 bases agree with TRBD1. After removal of 4 bases from V and 5 bases from J, the junction contained 10 bases not matched to a gene. This CDR3 has 15 amino acids. Germline V CDR1 and CDR2: SGHTA, FQGTGA. The CDR3 DNA reads TGTGCCAGCAGCTCACAGGGGATATCCGGGGAGACCCAGTACTTC. Translation: CASSSQGISGETQYF.

The chain uses TRBV20-1 and TRBJ2-1, with TRBD2 matching over 7 bases. Germline assignment: CDR1 DFQATT and CDR2 SNEGSKA (reference sequence). V gave up 4 bases and J gave up 4 bases; unmatched junction bases: 4. The CDR3 loop spans 13 amino acids. The CDR3 region is CSATGLSYNEQFF. CDR3 coding DNA: TGCAGTGCTACGGGACTATCTTACAATGAGCAGTTCTTC.

This clonotype showed up just a few times. V is TRBV13 and J is TRBJ2-7; tentatively, D is TRBD2 (6 bases). The germline gives CDR1 PRHDT, CDR2 FYEKMQ (reference sequence). V lost 5 bases, J lost 0 bases, and 17 bases lay in between. This CDR3 region has 16 residues. CDR3 loop: CASSTDRETSSYEQYF. CDR3 sequence (DNA): TGTGCCAGCAGCACCGACCGGGAGACAAGCTCCTACGAGCAGTACTTC.

This clonotype turned up a few times. This sequence joins TRBV4-2 and TRBJ2-2; D could derive from TRBD1 or TRBD2 (5 bases each). Germline CDR1 reads LGHNA; CDR2 reads YNFKEQ. The CDR3 sequence is 15 residues long. Trimming removed 1 base at V and 4 bases at J, with 10 bases between. CDR3 sequence: CASSQGGTVTGELFF. CDR3 sequence (DNA): TGTGCCAGCAGCCAAGGAGGGACGGTCACCGGGGAGCTGTTTTTT.

This clonotype was seen repeatedly, ten times or more. J is TRBJ1-2 and V is TRBV11-2; D not resolved. CDR3 size: 14 residues. CDR1 and CDR2 (germline): SGHAT, FQNNGV. The V and J ends lost 1 base and 0 bases respectively, with 6 bases between them. The CDR3 coding sequence is TGTGCCAGCAGCTTAGCCAGAGCTAACTATGGCTACACCTTC. Its protein is CASSLARANYGYTF. The whole variable domain, remainder taken from reference TRBV11-2 and TRBJ1-2, is EAGVAQSPRYKIIEKRQSVAFWCNPISGHATLYWYQQILGQGPKLLIQFQNNGVVDDSQLPKDRFSAERLKGVDSTLKIQPAKLEDSAVYLCASSLARANYGYTFGSGTRLTVV.